The sequence of this T cell receptor beta chain was determined in a study of T cells after yellow fever vaccination. MiXCR was run by TCRdb on the 5' RACE reads, yielding one entry per CDR3 protein. The table includes 550,000 to 750,000 distinct CDR3 sequences, roughly 14% detected once. This clonotype turned up a few times. Germline V gene data show CDR1 as GTSNPN and CDR2 as SVGIG (reference sequence). Trimming cost V 5 bases and J 5 bases, with 15 bases left between them. The CDR3 sequence is 13 residues long. The source is a young man who received the YFV17D yellow fever vaccine. The material sequenced was PBMCs, taken on the day of the yellow fever booster vaccination. The chain couples TRBV30 to TRBJ1-1; TRBD1 is a possible D gene (6 bases). The CDR3: CAWGRGGVTEAFF. The DNA of the CDR3 is TGTGCCTGGGGGAGGGGGGGGGTGACTGAAGCTTTCTTT.